This TCR beta chain was sequenced for a study of cytomegalovirus exposure and HLA in healthy donors (dated by TCRdb to about 2017). For context, the study as a whole: In an earlier analysis of around 540 of the donors, 250 to 350 Gb of sequence data and 117 million unique TCR beta sequences from about 190 million T cells were reported. Of the roughly 400 genotyped donors, 80% to 90% were placed in the genetic ancestry cluster associated with self-reported Caucasian donors. Donor age, sex, ethnicity and CMV serostatus were compiled together with the repertoire data. The T cell repertoires of 666 subjects were profiled by immunosequencing and related to cytomegalovirus serostatus. Every repertoire in the discovery cohort had been generated on one and the same sequencing platform. In an earlier analysis of over 550 of the donors, high-throughput TCR beta sequencing was used to judge whether each TCR beta V gene segment behaved as functional or pseudogenic. Genome-wide SNP genotypes for about 65% of the roughly 670 donors were used in a later genetic analysis, which treated that subset as a discovery cohort. Both class I and class II loci were covered by HLA typing, at four-digit resolution. Roughly 300 gigabases of sequencing data and approximately 91 million unique TCR sequences made up an early release that covered 500 to 700 HLA-typed donors. A separate validation cohort of roughly 110 different subjects was used in addition to the roughly 670-subject first cohort. Rather than using new phenotypic data, the later analysis identified candidate immune exposures from TCR beta sequences and from how often those sequences occurred across donors. On average, about 200,000 unique TCR beta nucleotide sequences were sequenced per donor among some 430 genotyped donors of the cohort, with around 19% of those sequences being non-productive. The aim of the study was to test whether cataloging public T cell receptors could identify signatures of past pathogen exposure. A handful of DR-DQ haplotypes were handled as single units for association and clustering because linkage in the cohort was strong. A later analysis re-analyzed previously published TCR beta repertoires from approximately 700 donors and added high-resolution HLA genotyping to study TCR occurrence patterns. To predict cytomegalovirus infection status, the study brought together high-throughput TCR immunosequencing, statistical association of individual TCRs with disease status, and machine learning. Typing coverage differed by locus: A, B, C, DRB1 and DQB1 were typed in roughly 620-630 donors, DQA1 in roughly 510, DPA1 in approximately 600, and DPB1 in 472.

In total, 600 or so healthy bone marrow donors made up the cohort. At the time of sampling, all cohort members were nominally healthy, though unrecorded immune exposures were likely present. The donor tested CMV seronegative and was one of the 352 seronegative cohort members. Every donor gave a peripheral blood sample, and the peripheral blood mononuclear cells from that sample were used for TCR beta sequencing. Genomic DNA was extracted from the blood cell samples with the Qiagen DNeasy Blood Extraction Kit. From a lookup of the germline V gene, CDR1 and CDR2 are SGDLS and YYNGEE. V was cut back by 4 bases and J by 8 bases, leaving a gap of 21 bases between them. The CDR3, from cysteine to phenylalanine, totals 15 residues. The CDR3 DNA has 45 bases and is translated from base 1. What the study reported, not specific to this receptor: Three of the identified cytomegalovirus-associated TCR beta chains were confirmed in vitro to be specific for cytomegalovirus antigens. A total of roughly 160 TCR beta chains were listed by the study as associated with cytomegalovirus. A further reported finding was that TCR beta sequences accurately predicted the HLA-A and HLA-B alleles for most subjects in the first cohort. Most TCR sequences were observed very rarely across donors, whereas some public TCRs were present in many individuals. An association between a missense DCLRE1C variant and V-gene and J-gene trimming of TCR beta chains was found in a later genetic analysis and replicated in an independent cohort. A later analysis found that most CMV-associated TCR beta chains appeared HLA-restricted, with HLA associations seemingly driven largely by CMV exposure. A cluster of highly shared sequence variants was judged likely to be a technical artifact of the sequencing pipeline. Correlated functional status among segregating V segments might reflect linkage disequilibrium, but an unknown experimental factor could not be ruled out. Because some donors lacked HLA typing at each locus, the association tests relied only on the typed subset. The earlier analysis of fewer than 750 of the donors excluded 15 to 20 rarely observed V segments, including chromosome 9 orphons, because counts were too low. In an earlier analysis of about 540 of the donors, most TCR beta V segments were observed in productive rearrangements about 87% or about 30% of the time, broadly matching IMGT annotations. In a later analysis, TCR association rates were found to vary across HLA loci, with the most associated TCRs seen for DRB1 alleles and the fewest for HLA-C alleles. Only TCR beta chains were sequenced in this cohort, and the absence of alpha or paired-chain data limited detectable features. Compared with the roughly 700-donor mean, donors in an Asian-associated ancestry cluster had fewer N-insertions in productive TCRs, according to a later genetic analysis. Sequencing depth was assumed to be roughly uniform across donors in the presence/absence analyses, though that assumption may not hold. According to the authors, the approach could potentially be generalized to other disease states and immunological phenotypes. When HLA alleles, especially DR and DQ, strongly co-occurred, attributing TCR associations to individual alleles was difficult. Because the 87-base-pair reads could not distinguish some IMGT-functional V segments, including TRBV6-2 and TRBV6-3, those segments were excluded. For the cohort, immune exposure information was limited to CMV serostatus. The classifier was reported to diagnose cytomegalovirus status with high specificity and sensitivity in both the original cohort and the validation cohort. In a later analysis, HLA-associated TCR beta chains were found to be more clonally expanded and to have lower generation probabilities than equally common non-associated chains. In a later analysis, 16,951 TCR beta sequences were associated with specific HLA alleles at a false discovery rate of 0.05. Several of the top co-occurrence clusters appeared to be linked to parvovirus B19, influenza, CMV and Epstein-Barr virus, according to a later analysis.

As for this clone: Its antigen specificity is not known. Base qualities are not recorded, but no much larger clone differs from it by a single base.

The library came from the immunoSEQ multiplex PCR assay. For the multiplex PCR, a mixture combining 60 forward primers for TCR Vbeta segments and 13 reverse primers for TCR Jbeta segments was used. The CDR3 region of rearranged TCR beta genes was amplified from genomic DNA with a multiplex PCR assay. The amplified TCR beta libraries were sequenced on the Illumina HiSeq System as 87-base-pair reads. From the authors' description of their analysis: Across the 500 to 700 repertoires, a later analysis counted some 81 million unique TCR beta chains, about 10 million of which were shared by at least two donors. Raw reads were error-corrected and collapsed into unique sequences by a nearest-neighbor algorithm in which closely related sequences were merged to remove PCR and sequencing errors. V, D and J gene segments were assigned by aligning CDR3 sequences to IMGT reference sequences. Each retained sequence needed at least a six-nucleotide match to both a V gene segment and a J gene segment. A rearrangement was called productive if the CDR3 had no stop codons and remained in frame with V and J, and every other rearrangement was called non-productive. Following IMGT convention, CDR3 was defined as the stretch from the second conserved V-encoded cysteine to the conserved J-encoded phenylalanine. The earlier analysis of a few hundred of the donors excluded any sequence lacking an unambiguous match to a single V gene segment. An earlier analysis of 587 of the donors classified V segments as functional when productive rearrangements were above 56.7% and as segregating when the standard deviation between donors was above 5%. A statistical classification framework was built to diagnose cytomegalovirus status from the catalog of TCR beta chain sequences. A later analysis assigned V and J genes by comparing TCR nucleotide sequences with IMGT/GENE-DB human TR gene sequences. Using the TCRdist pipeline, a later analysis assigned CDR3 sequences along with most-parsimonious VDJ recombination scenarios. In a later analysis, every TCR beta chain was defined by the combination of its CDR3 amino acid sequence and its V-gene family, and reads without a unique V-gene family were dropped. In a later analysis, fewer than 600 highly shared, low-generation-probability nucleotide sequences were removed to address suspected cross-contamination and a sequencing artifact. In a later analysis, a clonal expansion index was calculated for each public chain from normalized within-repertoire ranks of inferred template counts. A later analysis computed generation probabilities with a VDJ recombination model fitted to out-of-frame rearrangements, and checked the results against IGoR. In a later analysis, hypergeometric tests were used to score TCR-TCR, TCR-HLA and TCR-CMV co-occurrence, with a repertoire-size bias correction applied to TCR pairs. A later analysis estimated false discovery rates by permuting HLA or CMV assignments 20 times. A later analysis grouped co-occurring TCRs with DBSCAN, adding TCRdist sequence similarity when clustering within HLA-allele-positive subsets. Repertoires with fewer than 30,000 or more than 120,000 public chains were left out of co-occurrence clustering, as were four to six repertoires with anomalous nucleotide sharing. Not all clones reach the TCRdb copy of this immuneACCESS table, which keeps in-frame sequences only. Checked studies attribute under half of the gap to unresolved V genes and leave the rest unexplained. Clonal size and the V and J genes are those of that table, whereas D and trimming came from the DNA. This sample lists 100,000 or so clones; 83% were detected once. 5.5% to 7% of the sample is held by the ten biggest clonotypes.

Recombination connected TRBV9 to TRBJ2-5; TRBD1 is possibly the D segment (7 matching bases). Sequenced material: PBMCs. The receptor was isolated from a man aged 18 to 29 in good health and CMV-seronegative. The nucleotide sequence reads as follows: TGTGCCAGCAGCCCCCAGGGGGGAGCCCGGGGAACCCAGTACTTC. Protein translation: CASSPQGGARGTQYF.